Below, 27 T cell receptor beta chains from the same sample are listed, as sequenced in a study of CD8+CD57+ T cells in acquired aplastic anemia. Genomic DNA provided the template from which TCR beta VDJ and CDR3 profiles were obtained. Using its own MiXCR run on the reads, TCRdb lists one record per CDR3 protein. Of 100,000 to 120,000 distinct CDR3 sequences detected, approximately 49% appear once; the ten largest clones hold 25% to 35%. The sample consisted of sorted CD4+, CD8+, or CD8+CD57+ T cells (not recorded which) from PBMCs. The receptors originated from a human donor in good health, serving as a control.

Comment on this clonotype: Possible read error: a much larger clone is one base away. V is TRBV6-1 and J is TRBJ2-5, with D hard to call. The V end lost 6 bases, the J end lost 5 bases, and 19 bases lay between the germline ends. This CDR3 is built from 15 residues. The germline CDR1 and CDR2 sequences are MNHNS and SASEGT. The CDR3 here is CASRSSQELVETQYF. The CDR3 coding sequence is TGTGCCAGCAGGTCATCCCAGGAATTGGTGGAGACCCAGTACTTC.

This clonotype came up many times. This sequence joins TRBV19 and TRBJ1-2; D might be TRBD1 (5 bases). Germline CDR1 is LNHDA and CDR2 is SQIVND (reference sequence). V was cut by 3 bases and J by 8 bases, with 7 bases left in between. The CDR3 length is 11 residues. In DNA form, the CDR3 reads TGTGCCAGTAGTATCGGGACCGGCTACACCTTC. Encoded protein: CASSIGTGYTF.

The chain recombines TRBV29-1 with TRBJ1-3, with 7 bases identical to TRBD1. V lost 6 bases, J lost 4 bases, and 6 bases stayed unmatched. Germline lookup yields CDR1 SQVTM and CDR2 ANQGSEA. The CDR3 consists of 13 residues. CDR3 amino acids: CSVRTGDGNTIYF. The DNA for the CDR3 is TGCAGCGTAAGGACAGGCGACGGAAACACCATATATTTT. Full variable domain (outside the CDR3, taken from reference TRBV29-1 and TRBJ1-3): SAVISQKPSRDICQRGTSLTIQCQVDSQVTMMFWYRQQPGQSLTLIATANQGSEATYESGFVIDKFPISRPNLTFSTLTVSNMSPEDSSIYLCSVRTGDGNTIYFGEGSWLTVV.

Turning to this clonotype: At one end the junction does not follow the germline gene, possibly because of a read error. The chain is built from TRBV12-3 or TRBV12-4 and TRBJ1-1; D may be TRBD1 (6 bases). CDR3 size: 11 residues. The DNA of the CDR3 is TGTGCCAGCAGTCCACAGGGAATATCAGACTTT. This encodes CASSPQGISDF.

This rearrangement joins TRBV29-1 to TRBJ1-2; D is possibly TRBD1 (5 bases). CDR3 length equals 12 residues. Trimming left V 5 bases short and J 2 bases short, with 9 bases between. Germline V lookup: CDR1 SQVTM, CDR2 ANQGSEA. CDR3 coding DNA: TGCAGCGTTAGCAGGGTAAACTATGGCTACACCTTC. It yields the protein CSVSRVNYGYTF.

The CDR3 coding sequence is TGTGCCAGCATGGCCGGCACTGAAGCTTTCTTT. It is translated as CASMAGTEAFF. The V gene is TRBV6-5, the J gene TRBJ1-1; D not resolved. The CDR3 consists of 11 residues. Germline CDR1 and CDR2: MNHEY and SVGAGI. V was pared by 7 bases and J by 4 bases, with 7 bases between.

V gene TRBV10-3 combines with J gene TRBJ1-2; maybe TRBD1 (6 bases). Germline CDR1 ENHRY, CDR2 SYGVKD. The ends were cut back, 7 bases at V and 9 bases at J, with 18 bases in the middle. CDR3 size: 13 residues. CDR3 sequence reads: CAITQTGDGSYTF. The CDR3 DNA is TGTGCCATCACCCAGACAGGTGACGGGAGCTACACCTTC.

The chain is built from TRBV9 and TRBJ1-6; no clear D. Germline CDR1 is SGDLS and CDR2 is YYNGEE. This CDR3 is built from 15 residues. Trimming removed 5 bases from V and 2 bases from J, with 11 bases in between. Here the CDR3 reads CASRGRETYNSPLHF. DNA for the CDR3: TGTGCCAGCAGAGGGAGGGAGACCTATAATTCACCCCTCCACTTT.

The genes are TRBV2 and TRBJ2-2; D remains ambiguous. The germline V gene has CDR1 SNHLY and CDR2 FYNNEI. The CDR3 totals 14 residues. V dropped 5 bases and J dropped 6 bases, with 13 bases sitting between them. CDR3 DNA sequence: TGTGCCAGCAGTTTAGATGGGGTGGCCGGGGAGCTGTTTTTT. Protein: CASSLDGVAGELFF. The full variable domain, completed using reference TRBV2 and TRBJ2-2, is EPEVTQTPSHQVTQMGQEVILRCVPISNHLYFYWYRQILGQKVEFLVSFYNNEISEKSEIFDDQFSVERPDGSNFTLKIRSTKLEDSAMYFCASSLDGVAGELFFGEGSRLTVL.

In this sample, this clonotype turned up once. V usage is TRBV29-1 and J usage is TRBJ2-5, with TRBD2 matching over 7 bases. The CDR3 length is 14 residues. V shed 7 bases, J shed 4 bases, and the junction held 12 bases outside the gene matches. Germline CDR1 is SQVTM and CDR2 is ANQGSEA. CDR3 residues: CSGGGRGPGETQYF. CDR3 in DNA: TGCAGCGGGGGGGGTCGGGGACCAGGAGAGACCCAGTACTTC.

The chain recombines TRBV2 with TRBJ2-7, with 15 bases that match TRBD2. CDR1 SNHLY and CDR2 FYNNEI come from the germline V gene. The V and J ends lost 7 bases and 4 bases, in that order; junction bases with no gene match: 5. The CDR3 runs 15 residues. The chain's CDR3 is CASTGGLAGGYEQYF. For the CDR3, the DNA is TGTGCCAGCACAGGTGGACTAGCGGGAGGGTACGAGCAGTACTTC. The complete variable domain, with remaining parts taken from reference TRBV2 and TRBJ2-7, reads EPEVTQTPSHQVTQMGQEVILRCVPISNHLYFYWYRQILGQKVEFLVSFYNNEISEKSEIFDDQFSVERPDGSNFTLKIRSTKLEDSAMYFCASTGGLAGGYEQYFGPGTRLTVT.

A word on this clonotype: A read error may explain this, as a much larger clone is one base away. The CDR3 loop is CASSEEGGVVAGNTIYF. The DNA for the CDR3 is TGTGCCAGCAGTGAAGAAGGGGGCGTGGTAGCTGGAAACACCATATATTTT. The chain carries TRBV25-1 and TRBJ1-3; 7 positions agree with TRBD1. Germline CDR1 and CDR2: MGHDK and SYGVNS. The trim removed 2 bases at V and 2 bases at J, leaving 9 bases unmatched. This CDR3 contains 17 residues. The full variable domain, completed using reference TRBV25-1 and TRBJ1-3, is EADIYQTPRYLVIGTGKKITLECSQTMGHDKMYWYQQDPGMELHLIHYSYGVNSTEKGDLSSESTVSRIRTEHFPLTLESARPSHTSQYLCASSEEGGVVAGNTIYFGEGSWLTVV.

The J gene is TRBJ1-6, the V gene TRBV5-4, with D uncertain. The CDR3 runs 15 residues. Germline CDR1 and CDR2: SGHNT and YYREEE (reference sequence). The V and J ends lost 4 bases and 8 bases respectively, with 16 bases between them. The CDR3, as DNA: TGTGCCAGCAGCCTCGAAGGTTCGGCGGATTCACCCCTCCACTTT. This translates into CASSLEGSADSPLHF.

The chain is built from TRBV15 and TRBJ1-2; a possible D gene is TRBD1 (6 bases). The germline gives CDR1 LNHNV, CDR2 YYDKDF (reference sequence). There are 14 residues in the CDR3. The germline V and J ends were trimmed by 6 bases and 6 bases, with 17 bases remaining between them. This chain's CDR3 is CATSGAGDWDGYTF. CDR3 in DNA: TGTGCCACCAGTGGGGCAGGGGATTGGGATGGCTACACCTTC.

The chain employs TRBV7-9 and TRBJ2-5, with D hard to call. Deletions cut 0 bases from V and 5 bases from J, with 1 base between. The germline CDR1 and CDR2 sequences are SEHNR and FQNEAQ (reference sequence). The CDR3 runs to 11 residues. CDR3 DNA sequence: TGTGCCAGCAGCTTAGCTGAGACCCAGTACTTC. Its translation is CASSLAETQYF.

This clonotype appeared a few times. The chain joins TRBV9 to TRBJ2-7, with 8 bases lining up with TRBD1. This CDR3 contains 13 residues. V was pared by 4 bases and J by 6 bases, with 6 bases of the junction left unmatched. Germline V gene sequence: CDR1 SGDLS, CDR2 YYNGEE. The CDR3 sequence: CASSPGTGSEQYF. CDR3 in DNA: TGTGCCAGCAGCCCCGGGACAGGATCCGAGCAGTACTTC.

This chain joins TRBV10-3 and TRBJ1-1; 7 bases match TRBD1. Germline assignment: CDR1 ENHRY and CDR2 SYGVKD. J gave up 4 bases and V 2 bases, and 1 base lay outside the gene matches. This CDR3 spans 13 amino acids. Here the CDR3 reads CAISEHRGTEAFF. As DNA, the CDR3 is TGTGCCATCAGTGAGCACAGGGGCACTGAAGCTTTCTTT.

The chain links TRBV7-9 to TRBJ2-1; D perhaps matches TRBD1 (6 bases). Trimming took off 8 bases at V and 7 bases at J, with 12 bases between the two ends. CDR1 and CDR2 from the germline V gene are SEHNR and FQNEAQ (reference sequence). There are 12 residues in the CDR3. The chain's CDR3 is CASGYGTNEQFF. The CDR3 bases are TGTGCCAGCGGATACGGGACAAATGAGCAGTTCTTC.

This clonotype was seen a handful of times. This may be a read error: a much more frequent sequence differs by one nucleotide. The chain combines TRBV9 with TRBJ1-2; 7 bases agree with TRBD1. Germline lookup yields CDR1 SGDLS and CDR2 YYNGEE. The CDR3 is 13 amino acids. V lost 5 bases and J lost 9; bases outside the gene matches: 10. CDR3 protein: CASRGGTANSYTF. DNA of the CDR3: TGTGCCAGCAGGGGGGGGACAGCAAATAGCTACACCTTC.

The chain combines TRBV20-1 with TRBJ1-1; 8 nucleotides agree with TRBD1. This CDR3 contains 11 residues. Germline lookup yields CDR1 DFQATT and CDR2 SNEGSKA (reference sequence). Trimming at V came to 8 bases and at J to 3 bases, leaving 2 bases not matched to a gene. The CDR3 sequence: CSSDRDTEAFF. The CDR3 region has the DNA TGCAGTTCGGACAGGGACACTGAAGCTTTCTTT.

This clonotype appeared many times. The DNA of the CDR3 is TGTGCCAGCAGCTTAAGCGGGGGAGAATACAATGAGCAGTTCTTC. Translating it yields CASSLSGGEYNEQFF. This chain connects TRBV7-9 to TRBJ2-1; 8 positions match TRBD2. The CDR3 has 15 amino acids. Germline values: CDR1 SEHNR, CDR2 FQNEAQ (reference sequence). Losses at the gene ends were 2 bases for V and 4 bases for J; bases not matched to a gene: 4.

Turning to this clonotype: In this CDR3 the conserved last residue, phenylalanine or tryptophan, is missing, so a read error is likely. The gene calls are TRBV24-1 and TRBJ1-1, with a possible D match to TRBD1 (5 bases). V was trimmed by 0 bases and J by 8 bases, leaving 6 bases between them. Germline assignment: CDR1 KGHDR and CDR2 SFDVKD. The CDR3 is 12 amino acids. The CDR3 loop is CATSDLGGEAFS. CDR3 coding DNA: TGTGCCACCAGTGATTTGGGGGGAGAAGCTTTCTCT.

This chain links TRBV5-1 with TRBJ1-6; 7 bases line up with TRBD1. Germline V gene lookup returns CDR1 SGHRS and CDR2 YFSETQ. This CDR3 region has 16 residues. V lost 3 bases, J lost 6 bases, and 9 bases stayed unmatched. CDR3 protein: CASSWGSGGVNSPLHF. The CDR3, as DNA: TGCGCCAGCAGCTGGGGGTCAGGGGGGGTTAATTCACCCCTCCACTTT.

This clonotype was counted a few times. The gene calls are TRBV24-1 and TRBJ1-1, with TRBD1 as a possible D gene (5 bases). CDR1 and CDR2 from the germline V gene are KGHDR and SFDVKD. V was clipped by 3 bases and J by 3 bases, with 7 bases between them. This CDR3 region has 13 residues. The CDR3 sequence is CATSDPGHTEAFF. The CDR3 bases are TGTGCCACCAGTGATCCGGGACACACTGAAGCTTTCTTT.

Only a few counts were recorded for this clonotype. The DNA for the CDR3 is TGTGCCTGGAGTGCCGGTGCCACTGAAGCTTTCTTT. It translates to CAWSAGATEAFF. V and J are TRBV30 and TRBJ1-1, with no clear D. Germline CDR1 is GTSNPN and CDR2 is SVGIG (reference sequence). The CDR3 contains 12 residues. Trimming took 1 base from V and 4 from J, leaving 7 bases between them.

CDR3: CSVYRASSRTRDNPGYTF. In DNA form, the CDR3 reads TGCAGCGTTTATCGGGCCAGCAGCCGAACCAGGGACAATCCTGGCTACACCTTC. The chain has TRBV29-1 and TRBJ1-2, with a tentative D call TRBD1 (6 bases). The V gene's germline CDR1 is SQVTM and CDR2 ANQGSEA. The CDR3 consists of 18 residues. V was clipped by 5 bases and J by 7 bases, with 32 bases between them.

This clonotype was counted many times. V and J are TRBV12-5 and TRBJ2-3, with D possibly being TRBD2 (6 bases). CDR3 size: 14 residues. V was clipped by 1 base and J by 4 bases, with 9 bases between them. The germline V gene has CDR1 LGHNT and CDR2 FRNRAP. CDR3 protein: CASGLGLGADTQYF. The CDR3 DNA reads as TGTGCTAGTGGTTTGGGACTAGGCGCAGATACGCAGTATTTT.